A selection of T cell receptor beta chains follows, all from one sample in a study of CD8 T cells in ankylosing spondylitis. Each CDR3 protein is one row after TCRdb ran MiXCR on the 5' RACE reads. The sample records about 840,000 distinct CDR3 sequences, approximately 12% being singletons. Sequencing was done on a sample of blood, either unsorted or a sorted T cell fraction (not recorded which). The receptor set was obtained from a male donor with ankylosing spondylitis. CDR3s include the opening cysteine and the closing phenylalanine or tryptophan. A D gene is named only where the DNA matches it firmly. Expanded clones get a size class; other rows say once, few or many, or leave the size out.

- | - | TRBJ1-1 | TRBV10-3 | CAISESQGTEAFF | TGTGCCATCAGTGAGTCCCAGGGCACTGAAGCTTTCTTT
- | TRBD2 | TRBJ2-2 | TRBV11-3 | CASSLKREGVTGELFF | TGTGCCAGCAGCTTGAAGCGGGAGGGCGTCACCGGGGAGCTGTTTTTT
- | - | TRBJ2-7 | TRBV4-3 | CASSQDRRQNEQYF | TGCGCCAGCAGCCAAGATCGGCGGCAAAACGAGCAGTACTTC
few | TRBD2 | TRBJ2-1 | TRBV10-3 | CAIRAGAGTSGDNEQFF | TGTGCCATCAGGGCAGGGGCCGGGACTAGCGGGGACAATGAGCAGTTCTTC
- | TRBD2 | TRBJ2-1 | TRBV7-9 | CASLIAGVGNEQFF | TGTGCCAGCCTTATAGCGGGAGTAGGGAATGAGCAGTTCTTC
few | - | TRBJ1-1 | TRBV6-2/TRBV6-3 | CASSYKGWERNTEAFF | TGTGCCAGCAGTTACAAAGGTTGGGAGAGAAACACTGAAGCTTTCTTT
- | TRBD1 | TRBJ2-5 | TRBV5-1 | CASSSRLDRGQVETQYF | TGCGCCAGCAGCTCGAGACTCGACAGGGGGCAAGTCGAGACCCAGTACTTC
many | TRBD2 | TRBJ2-7 | TRBV6-1 | CASSRTSSYEQYF | TGTGCCAGCAGTCGGACTAGCTCCTACGAGCAGTACTTC
many | TRBD2 | TRBJ2-5 | TRBV29-1 | CSVDPSGSETQYF | TGCAGCGTTGACCCCAGCGGGAGTGAGACCCAGTACTTC
few | - | TRBJ1-6 | TRBV30 | CAWSVPRAGNSPLHF | TGTGCCTGGAGTGTACCACGGGCTGGTAATTCACCCCTCCACTTT
many | - | TRBJ2-5 | TRBV29-1 | CSVQYYQETQYF | TGCAGCGTTCAATACTACCAAGAGACCCAGTACTTC
few | - | TRBJ2-1 | TRBV29-1 | CSVGIGGNEQFF | TGCAGCGTTGGAATCGGGGGTAATGAGCAGTTCTTC
many | - | TRBJ1-2 | TRBV9 | CASSVGDGSYGYTF | TGTGCCAGCAGCGTAGGGGACGGAAGCTATGGCTACACCTTC
few | TRBD1 | TRBJ1-5 | TRBV20-1 | CSARDLSDRVRGNQPQHF | TGCAGTGCTCGGGACCTCTCTGACAGGGTCCGGGGCAATCAGCCCCAGCATTTT
- | - | TRBJ2-5 | TRBV2 | CASLNNPGETQYF | TGTGCCAGCCTCAACAACCCGGGGGAGACCCAGTACTTC
few | TRBD1 | TRBJ2-7 | TRBV5-1 | CASSNGQAGEQYF | TGCGCCAGCTCCAATGGACAGGCCGGCGAGCAGTACTTC
few | TRBD1 | TRBJ1-1 | TRBV5-6 | CASSFGQGTTEAFF | TGTGCCAGCAGCTTCGGACAGGGGACGACTGAAGCTTTCTTT
many | - | TRBJ1-4 | TRBV6-1 | CASRPTADEKLFF | TGTGCCAGCAGACCCACGGCGGACGAAAAACTGTTTTTT
many | - | TRBJ2-5 | TRBV20-1 | CSARDQRGKETQYF | TGCAGTGCTAGAGATCAGAGGGGGAAAGAGACCCAGTACTTC
many | - | TRBJ1-1 | TRBV6-5 | CASTGLNTEAFF | TGTGCCAGCACAGGGTTGAACACTGAAGCTTTCTTT
many | - | TRBJ1-2 | TRBV20-1 | CSALTGNYGYTF | TGCAGTGCCCTGACGGGGAACTATGGCTACACCTTC
many | - | TRBJ2-7 | TRBV12-3/TRBV12-4 | CASSLALSYEQYF | TGTGCCAGCAGTTTAGCGCTCAGTTACGAGCAGTACTTC
few | - | TRBJ2-3 | TRBV13 | CASSFGGKDTDTQYF | TGTGCCAGCAGCTTTGGGGGGAAGGACACAGATACGCAGTATTTT
few | TRBD2 | TRBJ2-3 | TRBV4-3 | CASSRMTSGTDTQYF | TGCGCCAGCAGCCGCATGACTAGCGGCACAGATACGCAGTATTTT
few | - | TRBJ2-6 | TRBV20-1 | CSAGAGANVLTF | TGCAGTGCTGGGGCGGGGGCCAACGTCCTGACTTTC
few | - | TRBJ2-7 | TRBV4-3 | CASSSGTLWREQYF | TGCGCCAGCAGCTCCGGGACACTTTGGCGCGAGCAGTACTTC
- | TRBD1 | TRBJ1-5 | TRBV4-2 | CASSQGQGTQPQHF | TGTGCCAGCAGCCAAGGACAGGGGACGCAGCCCCAGCATTTT
- | TRBD2 | TRBJ2-7 | TRBV7-2 | CASSRVAGVLYEQYF | TGTGCCAGCAGCCGAGTAGCGGGAGTTCTCTACGAGCAGTACTTC
few | - | TRBJ2-2 | TRBV5-1 | CASSLSSPNTGELFF | TGCGCCAGCAGCTTGTCTAGCCCGAACACCGGGGAGCTGTTTTTT
- | TRBD1 | TRBJ2-3 | TRBV6-1 | CATFFPGQGITDTQYF | TGTGCCACCTTTTTTCCCGGACAGGGGATTACAGATACGCAGTATTTT
many | TRBD1 | TRBJ2-5 | TRBV29-1 | CSGHRGETQYF | TGCAGCGGGCACAGGGGAGAGACCCAGTACTTC
- | TRBD1 | TRBJ1-2 | TRBV6-1 | CASSVGTEVYGYTF | TGTGCCAGCAGTGTCGGGACAGAGGTCTATGGCTACACCTTC
- | TRBD1 | TRBJ1-6 | TRBV6-1 | CASRSGTGDSYSPLHF | TGTGCCAGCAGGTCTGGGACAGGGGACAGCTATTCACCCCTCCACTTT
many | - | TRBJ2-7 | TRBV7-2 | CASSLGQSVGRQYF | TGTGCCAGCAGCTTAGGACAGTCGGTGGGAAGGCAGTACTTC
- | - | TRBJ2-5 | TRBV11-2 | CASSRRPSAVLGETQYF | TGTGCCAGCAGCCGTAGACCTAGCGCCGTACTCGGGGAGACCCAGTACTTC
few | TRBD1 | TRBJ1-1 | TRBV9 | CASTGTGQNTEAFF | TGTGCCAGCACCGGGACAGGGCAGAACACTGAAGCTTTCTTT
few | - | TRBJ2-5 | TRBV11-2 | CASSLAFIRETQYF | TGTGCCAGCAGCTTAGCCTTTATACGGGAGACCCAGTACTTC
- | - | TRBJ2-2 | TRBV28 | CASSLGVTATGELFF | TGTGCCAGCAGTTTAGGGGTGACGGCGACCGGGGAGCTGTTTTTT
- | - | TRBJ2-5 | TRBV4-2 | CASSQEPAYQETQYF | TGTGCCAGCAGCCAAGAACCTGCGTACCAAGAGACCCAGTACTTC
- | - | TRBJ2-5 | TRBV6-5 | CASSLTIQETQYF | TGTGCCAGCAGTTTAACGATCCAAGAGACCCAGTACTTC
many | TRBD1 | TRBJ1-2 | TRBV5-1 | CASSPGDRLNYGYTF | TGCGCCAGCAGCCCGGGGGACAGGCTTAACTATGGCTACACCTTC
- | - | TRBJ1-1 | TRBV6-1 | CASRRDDRQAFF | TGTGCCAGCAGAAGGGATGACAGGCAAGCTTTCTTT
few | TRBD1 | TRBJ2-7 | TRBV11-2 | CASSLEGTGPYEQYF | TGTGCCAGCAGCTTAGAGGGGACAGGGCCCTACGAGCAGTACTTC
few | - | TRBJ1-2 | TRBV20-1 | CSARGTGTSIIANYGYTF | TGCAGTGCTAGAGGGACCGGGACATCGATCATCGCTAACTATGGCTACACCTTC
- | - | TRBJ2-1 | TRBV7-2 | CASSRIPDTLSYNEQFF | TGTGCCAGCAGCCGTATCCCGGACACCCTCTCCTACAATGAGCAGTTCTTC
- | TRBD2 | TRBJ2-1 | TRBV24-1 | CATSDPGLAGRSSYNEQFF | TGTGCCACCAGTGATCCAGGACTAGCGGGGCGGAGCTCCTACAATGAGCAGTTCTTC
few | TRBD1 | TRBJ1-1 | TRBV28 | CASRLGGTVLNTEAFF | TGTGCCAGCAGATTAGGCGGGACAGTGCTGAACACTGAAGCTTTCTTT
- | TRBD1 | TRBJ2-6 | TRBV5-1 | CASSSTPGQVFSGANVLTF | TGCGCCAGCAGCTCGACCCCGGGACAGGTGTTCTCTGGGGCCAACGTCCTGACTTTC
- | TRBD1 | TRBJ2-3 | TRBV15 | CATGQGSSTDTQYF | TGTGCCACCGGACAGGGGTCTAGCACAGATACGCAGTATTTT
many | TRBD2 | TRBJ2-7 | TRBV5-1 | CASRRLAGSYEQYF | TGCGCCAGCAGGAGACTAGCGGGGTCCTACGAGCAGTACTTC
many | - | TRBJ1-1 | TRBV7-2 | CASSPPGSLGGAFF | TGTGCCAGCAGCCCCCCGGGTTCCCTCGGGGGAGCTTTCTTT
- | TRBD2 | TRBJ2-5 | TRBV3-1 | CASSRSGRKQETQYF | TGTGCCAGCAGCCGAAGCGGGAGAAAACAAGAGACCCAGTACTTC
few | TRBD2 | TRBJ2-7 | TRBV7-2 | CASSFGLALSSYEQYF | TGTGCCAGCAGCTTCGGACTAGCGCTGAGCTCCTACGAGCAGTACTTC
few | - | TRBJ2-7 | TRBV7-2 | CASSLALSSDPYEQYF | TGTGCCAGCAGCTTAGCGCTGTCTAGCGATCCCTACGAGCAGTACTTC
- | - | TRBJ1-2 | TRBV21-1 | CASSSRVLGYTF | TGTGCCAGCAGCTCCCGGGTCTTGGGCTACACCTTC